These 14 T cell receptor beta chains originate from one sample sequenced in a study of T cell repertoires in cytomegalovirus infection (dated by TCRdb to between 2018 and 2020). Instrument used: Illumina HiSeq 1500. TCRdb trimmed public reads at Q25 via fastp, called clones via MiXCR and kept in-frame beta chains. Rows matching on CDR3 protein sequence are summarized as one entry with the most common DNA and genes. The sample records fewer than 250,000 distinct CDR3 sequences, over 20% of which are singletons. 18% of the sample goes to the ten largest clones. Sequencing used CD8+ T cells from PBMCs. The source of these receptors is a human donor in good health (CMV status not recorded). Some clones in this sample may be carry-over from other donors' samples.

In its sample, this clonotype was seen many times. The rearrangement uses TRBV6-1 and TRBJ2-3; 8 bases match TRBD1. Trimming took 5 bases from V and 3 from J; bases not matched to a gene: 10. This CDR3 spans 16 amino acids. Per the germline V gene, CDR1 is MNHNS and CDR2 is SASEGT. The DNA for the CDR3 is TGTGCCAGCAGTAGAACCAGGGGGCTGGGAACAGATACGCAGTATTTT. It translates to CASSRTRGLGTDTQYF.

This clonotype was seen more than once but under ten times. The chain recombines TRBV2 with TRBJ1-6, with no clear D. Looked up from germline, CDR1 is SNHLY and CDR2 is FYNNEI. V was clipped by 8 bases and J by 4 bases, with 12 bases between them. The CDR3 runs to 14 residues. DNA for the CDR3: TGTGCCAGCGCACCGGGCCCTTATAATTCACCCCTCCACTTT. It encodes CASAPGPYNSPLHF.

The chain joins TRBV12-3 or TRBV12-4 to TRBJ2-5; 7 bases agree with TRBD2. The CDR3 spans 12 residues. The J segment lost 4 bases and the V segment lost 7 bases, leaving 3 bases of the junction unmatched. This CDR3 is CASMSGGETQYF. The CDR3 DNA reads TGTGCCAGCATGTCGGGGGGAGAGACCCAGTACTTC.

In its sample, this clonotype was seen a few times. The chain links TRBV20-1 to TRBJ1-5; a weak D match, TRBD1 (5 bases). CDR1 and CDR2 (germline): DFQATT, SNEGSKA (reference sequence). The CDR3 loop spans 15 amino acids. The V end lost 3 bases, the J end lost 4 bases, and 16 bases lay between the germline ends. CDR3 protein: CSASLIGGTNQPQHF. The CDR3, as DNA: TGCAGTGCTAGCCTGATCGGGGGGACGAATCAGCCCCAGCATTTT.

Concerning this clonotype: A much larger clonotype is one base distant, so this may be a read error. The chain employs TRBV4-2 and TRBJ1-3; D gene ambiguous. CDR3 length: 15 residues. Germline V gives CDR1 LGHNA, CDR2 YNFKEQ. Here the CDR3 reads CASSQDGNSENTIYF. The CDR3, as DNA: TGTGCCAGCAGCCAAGACGGCAACTCTGAAAACACCATATATTTT.

This clonotype was picked up many times. This chain connects TRBV6-1 to TRBJ2-3; 10 bases agree with TRBD1. The CDR3 has 15 amino acids. CDR1 is MNHNS and CDR2 is SASEGT in the germline V gene. After removal of 6 bases from V and 4 bases from J, the junction contained 7 bases not matched to a gene. The CDR3 sequence is CASREPGTGADTQYF. The DNA of the CDR3 is TGTGCCAGCAGAGAGCCCGGGACAGGGGCAGATACGCAGTATTTT.

This chain joins TRBV5-5 and TRBJ1-5; D is uncertain. V was trimmed by 7 bases and J by 4 bases, leaving 21 bases between them. The CDR3 runs to 16 residues. Per germline, CDR1 SGHKS and CDR2 YYEKEE (reference sequence). The CDR3 region is CASGFGGDFRNQPQHF. The CDR3 bases are TGTGCCAGCGGTTTTGGAGGAGACTTCCGGAATCAGCCCCAGCATTTT.

This clonotype was counted between two and nine times. The rearrangement links TRBV11-3 to TRBJ1-2; D call uncertain. Trimming cost V 5 bases and J 4 bases, with 14 bases left between them. Germline loops: CDR1 SGHNT, CDR2 YENEEA. The CDR3 totals 14 residues. The CDR3 protein is CASSPPGFSYGYTF. The CDR3 DNA is TGTGCCAGCAGCCCGCCCGGGTTCAGCTATGGCTACACCTTC.

The chain uses TRBV27 and TRBJ1-4; D unresolved. CDR1 and CDR2 from the germline V gene are MNHEY and SMNVEV (reference sequence). The CDR3 length is 14 residues. V was trimmed by 0 bases and J by 8 bases, leaving 10 bases between them. Here the CDR3 reads CASSLSRTGEKLFF. Here the CDR3 DNA reads TGTGCCAGCAGTTTATCCAGGACTGGCGAAAAACTGTTTTTT.

This clonotype has ten or more counts. This rearrangement joins TRBV12-3 or TRBV12-4 to TRBJ2-3, with D possibly being TRBD2 (6 bases). V lost 3 bases to trimming and J lost 2 bases, with 18 bases between them. The CDR3 is made up of 17 amino acids. CDR3 region: CASSLGPGGLYTDTQYF. The CDR3 bases are TGTGCCAGCAGTTTGGGTCCCGGGGGATTATACACAGATACGCAGTATTTT.

The chain uses TRBV4-2 and TRBJ1-2, with D possibly TRBD1 on 5 matching bases. Trimming took 3 bases from V and 6 from J, leaving 14 bases between them. In germline, CDR1 is LGHNA, CDR2 YNFKEQ. The CDR3 is made up of 14 amino acids. CDR3 sequence reads: CASSHLDPGNGYTF. The CDR3 nucleotides are TGTGCCAGCAGCCATCTGGACCCAGGGAATGGCTACACCTTC.

This sequence joins TRBV7-9 and TRBJ1-5, with no clear D. Germline CDR1 is SEHNR and CDR2 is FQNEAQ (reference sequence). V gave up 1 base and J gave up 7 bases, with 14 bases separating them. This CDR3 is built from 15 residues. For the CDR3, the DNA is TGTGCCAGCAGCTTAGGTAGCGGGGAAAGGCAGCCCCAGCATTTT. Residues: CASSLGSGERQPQHF.

This clonotype was seen a handful of times. The chain employs TRBV7-9 and TRBJ1-1, with no clear D. This CDR3 contains 12 residues. CDR1 is SEHNR and CDR2 is FQNEAQ in the germline V gene (reference sequence). Trimming removed 5 bases from V and 3 bases from J, with 7 bases in between. The CDR3 DNA sequence: TGTGCCAGCAGCATTTGGGACACTGAAGCTTTCTTT. Amino acid sequence: CASSIWDTEAFF.

In its sample, this clonotype was seen many times. The gene calls are TRBV12-3 or TRBV12-4 and TRBJ1-2, with a possible D match to TRBD1 (5 bases). Trimming shortened V by 0 bases and J by 6 bases, and 20 bases separated the two germline ends. The CDR3 consists of 17 residues. CDR3 sequence: CASSLALPGPSKDGYTF. In DNA form, the CDR3 reads TGTGCCAGCAGTTTAGCTCTTCCGGGGCCCTCAAAGGATGGCTACACCTTC.